This T cell receptor beta chain is drawn from a study of blood T cell repertoires in COVID-19. Libraries were prepared by immunoSEQ multiplex PCR; TCRdb keeps only in-frame clonotypes and omits some of them. In the table there are 350,000 or so clones, almost 90% of which are singletons. Germline CDR1 and CDR2: SGHRS and YFSETQ. This CDR3 has 17 amino acids. The V end was cut by 4 bases, the J end by 0 bases, with 19 bases between. This chain joins TRBV5-1 and TRBJ2-5, with D maybe TRBD1 (5 bases). This receptor was identified in a man between 18 and 35 years old with active or convalescent COVID-19. Sequencing was performed on peripheral blood. CDR3 protein: CASSGGGSGLYQETQYF. The CDR3 DNA sequence: TGCGCCAGCAGCGGTGGTGGGTCAGGGTTGTACCAAGAGACCCAGTACTTC.